There are a few counts of the clone carrying this T cell receptor (beta chain). The antigen is unknown. This record belongs to a study of T cell responses to AZD1222 COVID-19 vaccine. Some clones are missing from TCRdb's copy, which holds only in-frame ones; the method was immunoSEQ multiplex PCR. Here the sample spans approximately 140,000 clones, approximately 90% being singletons. This CDR3 has 14 amino acids. The germline V and J ends were trimmed by 4 bases and 2 bases, with 9 bases remaining between them. The germline CDR1 and CDR2 sequences are SGHDN and FVKESK. The study, taken as a whole, reports: Variant regions that are unmutated are reportedly the target of nearly half of spike-specific TCRs. Baseline serostatus was positive in only six AZD1222 recipients.

The chain recombines TRBV14 with TRBJ1-3, with a tentative D call TRBD1 (5 bases). The sequences come from peripheral blood, collected on day 0 of AZD1222 vaccination. The TCR originated in an adult in good health. CDR3 nucleotide sequence: TGTGCCAGCAGCCCCCAGGGACCTGGAAACACCATATATTTT. Protein product: CASSPQGPGNTIYF.